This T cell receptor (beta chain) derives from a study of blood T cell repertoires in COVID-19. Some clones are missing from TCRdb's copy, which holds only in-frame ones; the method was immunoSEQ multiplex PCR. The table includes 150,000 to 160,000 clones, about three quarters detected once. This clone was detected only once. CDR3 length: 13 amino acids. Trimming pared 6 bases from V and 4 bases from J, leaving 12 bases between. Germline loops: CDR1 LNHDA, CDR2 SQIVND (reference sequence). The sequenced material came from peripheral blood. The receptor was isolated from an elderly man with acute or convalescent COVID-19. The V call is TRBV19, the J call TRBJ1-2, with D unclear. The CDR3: CASSPTFIYGYTF. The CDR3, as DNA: TGTGCCAGTAGCCCTACCTTTATCTATGGCTACACCTTC.